Presented here are 31 T cell receptor beta chains from one specimen sequenced in a study of molecular identifiers for immune sequencing clone quantification. TCRdb used MiXCR to reprocess the PCR reads, holding one entry per CDR3 protein. The data show hundreds of thousands of distinct CDR3 sequences, roughly 27% seen once. Input material: naive CD8+ T cells from blood, with Jurkat cell RNA spiked in. Subset in this sample: FACS-sorted CD8+CD4-CCR7+CD45RA+ naive T cells. The receptors were gathered from a human donor in good health. Some libraries in this study had Jurkat cell RNA spiked in.

This clonotype has a count of ten or more. The chain has TRBV10-2 and TRBJ1-1; possibly TRBD1 for D (5 bases). The CDR3 contains 14 residues. The germline V and J ends were trimmed by 4 bases and 1 base, with 10 bases remaining between them. CDR1 is WSHSY and CDR2 is SAAADI in the germline V gene. CDR3 region: CASSVSQANTEAFF. DNA of the CDR3: TGCGCCAGCAGTGTTTCACAGGCGAACACTGAAGCTTTCTTT.

A note on this clonotype: Since a much larger clone is just one base distant, this may be a read error. The chain is built from TRBV4-1 and TRBJ2-7; the D gene is possibly TRBD1 (6 bases). This CDR3 is built from 13 residues. Germline V CDR1 and CDR2: MGHRA, YSYEKL. As DNA, the CDR3 is TGCGCCAGCAGCCAAGGGACAGTGTACGAGCCGTACTTC. It translates to CASSQGTVYEPYF.

A word on this clonotype: With a much larger clone just one base away, this may be a read error. The chain recombines TRBV5-3 with TRBJ2-7, with D unclear. TRBV5-3 is an ORF; its function is uncertain. CDR3 length equals 14 residues. The CDR3 loop is CASSLVGGSYGQYF. As DNA, the CDR3 is TGTGCCAGCAGCTTGGTCGGCGGTTCCTACGGGCAGTACTTC.

The chain employs TRBV20-1 and TRBJ1-3; D not certain. The CDR3 is 17 amino acids. V dropped 2 bases and J dropped 0 bases, with 17 bases sitting between them. Germline assignment: CDR1 DFQATT and CDR2 SNEGSKA (reference sequence). The CDR3 DNA reads as TGCAGTGCTAGATTAGTGAGCGGAGCAGCCTCTGGAAACACCATATATTTT. This encodes CSARLVSGAASGNTIYF.

For the CDR3, the DNA is TGTGCCAGCAGTGAGGCGGGAGGCCCGAAAGAGCAGTTCTTC. Protein: CASSEAGGPKEQFF. The V and J genes are TRBV6-1 and TRBJ2-1; 8 bases match TRBD2. The trim removed 3 bases at V and 10 bases at J, leaving 8 bases unmatched. The CDR3 spans 14 residues. Germline-derived CDR1 and CDR2 are MNHNS and SASEGT.

This clonotype was recorded many times. The chain recombines TRBV6-2 or TRBV6-3 with TRBJ1-5, with D uncertain. This CDR3 comprises 15 residues. Germline values: CDR1 MNHEY, CDR2 SVGEGT. V lost 2 bases, J lost 1 base, and 9 bases lay in between. As DNA, the CDR3 is TGTGCCAGCAGTTACGGCGGGTTGAGCAATCAGCCCCAGCATTTT. This gives the protein CASSYGGLSNQPQHF.

As regards this clonotype: The junction differs from germline at one of its ends, possibly a read error. The gene calls are TRBV6-6 and TRBJ2-1, with D perhaps TRBD2 (6 bases). This CDR3 is 16 amino acids long. The germline CDR1 and CDR2 sequences are MNHNY and SVGAGI (reference sequence). CDR3 loop: CASSYSVQEREAERFF. The CDR3 DNA follows: TGTGCCAGCAGTTACTCGGTTCAGGAGAGGGAGGCGGAGCGGTTCTTC.

This clonotype has a count of ten or more. At one boundary the junction diverges from the germline segment, which might be a read error. The chain carries TRBV27 and TRBJ1-1; D call uncertain. Germline values: CDR1 MNHEY, CDR2 SMNVEV (reference sequence). The length of the CDR3 is 13 residues. The CDR3 region is CASSLLGNSEAFF. CDR3 DNA: TGTGCCAGCAGTTTACTGGGGAACTCTGAAGCTTTCTTT.

This clonotype showed up many times. The CDR3 loop is CSASAGHNTEAFF. The CDR3 DNA reads as TGCAGTGCAAGTGCCGGACATAACACTGAAGCTTTCTTT. This rearrangement joins TRBV20-1 to TRBJ1-1, with a tentative D call TRBD1 (5 bases). This CDR3 has 13 amino acids. Germline CDR1 reads DFQATT; CDR2 reads SNEGSKA (reference sequence). The germline V and J ends were trimmed by 6 bases and 2 bases, with 13 bases remaining between them.

This clonotype was seen repeatedly, ten times or more. The V and J genes are TRBV7-9 and TRBJ1-2, with TRBD1 matching over 10 bases. Germline lookup yields CDR1 SEHNR and CDR2 FQNEAQ (reference sequence). The CDR3 is 14 amino acids. J was trimmed by 2 bases and V by 4 bases; bases with no gene match: 1. For the CDR3, the DNA is TGTGCCAGCAGCTCGACAGGGGGCAACTATGGCTACACCTTC. This translates into CASSSTGGNYGYTF.

On this clonotype: Possible read error: a much larger clone is one base away. The CDR3 DNA sequence: TGTGCCAGCGGTAATAGTAATCAGCCCCAGCGTTTT. It specifies CASGNSNQPQRF. J is TRBJ1-5 and V is TRBV12-3 or TRBV12-4, with D unclear. The CDR3 loop spans 12 amino acids.

This clonotype was counted at least ten times. This chain joins TRBV9 and TRBJ2-2; perhaps TRBD2 as D (5 bases). Germline V CDR1 and CDR2: SGDLS, YYNGEE. This CDR3 has 14 amino acids. Trimming removed 4 bases at V and 3 bases at J, with 10 bases between. The CDR3 spells CASSPLRDTGELFF. CDR3 bases: TGTGCCAGCAGCCCCCTGAGGGACACCGGGGAGCTGTTTTTT. The whole variable domain, filled in from reference TRBV9 and TRBJ2-2, reads DSGVTQTPKHLITATGQRVTLRCSPRSGDLSVYWYQQSLDQGLQFLIQYYNGEERAKGNILERFSAQQFPDLHSELNLSSLELGDSALYFCASSPLRDTGELFFGEGSRLTVL.

This clonotype came up many times. The gene calls are TRBV4-1 and TRBJ2-7, with no clear D. The CDR3 sequence is 14 residues long. The V gene lost 0 bases and the J gene lost 7 bases, with 13 bases spanning the gap. CDR1 is MGHRA, CDR2 YSYEKL, per germline. CDR3 DNA sequence: TGCGCCAGCAGCCAAGAGGGTATCCTTGGGGAGCAGTACTTC. Its translation is CASSQEGILGEQYF.

The chain combines TRBV6-5 with TRBJ1-4; D perhaps matches TRBD1 (6 bases). Germline V gene lookup returns CDR1 MNHEY and CDR2 SVGAGI. The CDR3 sequence is 16 residues long. V shed 2 bases and J shed 7 bases, with 17 bases lying between them. Written as DNA, the CDR3 is TGTGCCAGCAGTTACCGGACGTCAGGGGAAGGTGAAAAACTGTTTTTT. Translating it yields CASSYRTSGEGEKLFF.

In the case of this clonotype: A read error may be the cause here, since a much bigger clone is one base away. The chain uses TRBV7-6 and TRBJ1-4; 7 positions agree with TRBD1. Germline CDR1 SGHVS, CDR2 FNYEAQ. Germline trimming cut 5 bases from V and 6 bases from J; bases unmatched to any gene: 6. This CDR3 spans 14 amino acids. The CDR3 sequence: CASSHGTEYEKLFF. In DNA form, the CDR3 reads TGTGCCAGCAGCCACGGGACAGAATATGAAAAACTGTTTTTT.

This clonotype was seen many times. The chain combines TRBV28 with TRBJ1-1, with D uncertain. V lost 7 bases, J lost 5 bases, and 14 bases lay in between. This CDR3 is 13 amino acids long. The germline V gene has CDR1 MDHEN and CDR2 SYDVKM. CDR3 sequence: CASIQTLGTEAFF. The CDR3 nucleotides read TGTGCCAGCATTCAAACCCTGGGGACTGAAGCTTTCTTT.

This clonotype has just a few counts. The V gene is TRBV30, the J gene TRBJ2-7, with 7 bases that match TRBD1. The germline V gene encodes CDR1 GTSNPN and CDR2 SVGIG (reference sequence). CDR3 length equals 13 residues. V was pared by 3 bases and J by 4 bases, with 6 bases of the junction left unmatched. DNA of the CDR3: TGTGCCTGGAGCCGGGACAGAATATACGAGCAGTACTTC. Translated: CAWSRDRIYEQYF.

The sample holds many counts of this clonotype. This sequence joins TRBV27 and TRBJ1-5; maybe TRBD1 (6 bases). The V gene's germline CDR1 is MNHEY and CDR2 SMNVEV (reference sequence). With 6 bases removed from V and 1 base from J, the gap between germline ends came to 10 bases. This CDR3 is built from 14 residues. The CDR3, as DNA: TGTGCCAGCAGCTTACAGGGAAGCAATCAGCCCCAGCATTTT. It encodes CASSLQGSNQPQHF.

This clonotype showed up just a few times. The CDR3 region has the DNA TGTGCCAGGATCGGGACAGTAGCTCTATGTTCGCCCCAGCATTTT. It encodes CARIGTVALCSPQHF. V and J are TRBV11-3 and TRBJ1-5; 7 bases match TRBD1. In germline, CDR1 is SGHNT, CDR2 YENEEA. V lost 9 bases and J lost 9; bases outside the gene matches: 17. The CDR3 has 15 amino acids.

The genes are TRBV6-1 and TRBJ1-5; D is perhaps TRBD1 (5 bases). Trimming pared 3 bases from V and 4 bases from J, leaving 13 bases between. The CDR3 has 15 residues. The germline V gene encodes CDR1 MNHNS and CDR2 SASEGT. The CDR3 loop reads CASSDYSGWNQPQHF. The CDR3 DNA reads as TGTGCCAGCAGTGATTATTCAGGGTGGAATCAGCCCCAGCATTTT.

The V call is TRBV3-1, the J call TRBJ2-3; TRBD2 matches 7 bases. V dropped 0 bases and J dropped 6; count of bases not matched to a gene: 12. CDR1 is LGHDT, CDR2 YNNKEL, per germline (reference sequence). The CDR3 consists of 17 residues. CDR3 in DNA: TGTGCCAGCAGCCAAGATGGCGATCTAGCGGCGGGTGATACGCAGTATTTT. It is translated as CASSQDGDLAAGDTQYF.

The V gene is TRBV2, the J gene TRBJ2-5; 7 bases match TRBD1. This CDR3 comprises 17 residues. Germline CDR1 is SNHLY and CDR2 is FYNNEI. Losses at the gene ends were 7 bases for V and 4 bases for J; bases not matched to a gene: 18. The CDR3 loop reads CASNERDTTGPRETQYF. CDR3 nucleotide sequence: TGTGCCAGCAACGAAAGGGATACGACAGGGCCCCGAGAGACCCAGTACTTC.

The table lists this clonotype with many counts. V gene TRBV2 combines with J gene TRBJ2-7; D is undetermined. The CDR3 loop spans 12 amino acids. Germline V lookup: CDR1 SNHLY, CDR2 FYNNEI. The germline V and J ends were trimmed by 2 bases and 5 bases, with 7 bases remaining between them. The CDR3 region has the DNA TGTGCCAGCAGTGAAACCCGGAACGAGCAGTACTTC. Protein sequence: CASSETRNEQYF. Full variable domain (missing parts from reference TRBV2 and TRBJ2-7): EPEVTQTPSHQVTQMGQEVILRCVPISNHLYFYWYRQILGQKVEFLVSFYNNEISEKSEIFDDQFSVERPDGSNFTLKIRSTKLEDSAMYFCASSETRNEQYFGPGTRLTVT.

This clonotype has only a few counts. This chain uses TRBV19 with TRBJ2-2; D possibly uses TRBD1 or TRBD2 (5 bases each). Trimming pared 5 bases from V and 9 bases from J, leaving 16 bases between. Per germline, CDR1 LNHDA and CDR2 SQIVND (reference sequence). The length of the CDR3 is 14 residues. Here the CDR3 reads CASSPSLWGRELFF. DNA of the CDR3: TGTGCCAGTAGTCCTAGCTTGTGGGGCAGGGAGCTGTTTTTT.

This clonotype was detected ten times or more. This rearrangement joins TRBV4-3 to TRBJ2-7; 11 bases agree with TRBD2. Germline CDR1 and CDR2: LGHNA and YSLEER. V trimming: 1 base; J trimming: 0 bases; junction bases outside the gene matches: 2. The CDR3 runs 16 residues. CDR3 sequence: CASSQGLAGGSYEQYF. The DNA of the CDR3 is TGCGCCAGCAGCCAAGGGCTAGCGGGGGGCTCCTACGAGCAGTACTTC.

The chain has TRBV6-6 and TRBJ1-2, with D maybe TRBD1 (5 bases). The CDR3 runs 13 residues. Trimming removed 5 bases from V and 8 bases from J, with 15 bases in between. The germline CDR1 and CDR2 sequences are MNHNY and SVGAGI (reference sequence). CDR3 region: CASSEGVLGGYTF. For the CDR3, the DNA is TGTGCCAGCAGTGAAGGGGTATTAGGGGGCTACACCTTC.

The chain is built from TRBV5-1 and TRBJ2-7; D not certain. Trimming shortened V by 4 bases and J by 2 bases, and 16 bases separated the two germline ends. Per germline, CDR1 SGHRS and CDR2 YFSETQ. This CDR3 is built from 15 residues. The CDR3 DNA reads as TGCGCCAGCAGCACAGTAGGCCCCTTCGCCTACGAGCAGTACTTC. This encodes CASSTVGPFAYEQYF.

The genes are TRBV20-1 and TRBJ2-7, with 8 bases that match TRBD1. CDR3 length: 13 amino acids. Trimming at V came to 3 bases and at J to 6 bases, leaving 7 bases not matched to a gene. The germline gives CDR1 DFQATT, CDR2 SNEGSKA (reference sequence). The CDR3 sequence is CSARVYRGSEQYF. The CDR3 DNA reads TGCAGTGCTAGGGTTTACAGGGGGAGCGAGCAGTACTTC.

This clonotype appeared a few times. CDR3 nucleotide sequence: TGTGCCAGCAGCTTAGAAAGGGGGCGACGGTCCTACGAGCAGTACTTC. This codes for CASSLERGRRSYEQYF. The chain carries TRBV7-9 and TRBJ2-7; 7 bases fit TRBD1. Germline CDR1 reads SEHNR; CDR2 reads FQNEAQ (reference sequence). The ends lost 1 base at V and 1 base at J; junction bases unmatched: 7. The CDR3 totals 16 residues.

This clonotype appeared many times. The chain uses TRBV30 and TRBJ2-5, with 13 bases identical to TRBD2. Germline assignment: CDR1 GTSNPN and CDR2 SVGIG (reference sequence). The V and J ends lost 2 bases and 4 bases, in that order; junction bases with no gene match: 7. CDR3 length: 16 residues. The CDR3 reads CAWSLTSGGALETQYF. CDR3 DNA: TGTGCCTGGAGTCTAACTAGCGGGGGGGCCCTAGAGACCCAGTACTTC.

This clonotype was seen at least ten times. V gene TRBV6-2 or TRBV6-3 combines with J gene TRBJ1-1, with TRBD1 identical over 11 bases. The CDR3 extends over 14 amino acids. The germline V gene encodes CDR1 MNHEY and CDR2 SVGEGT. Trimming removed 8 bases from V and 3 bases from J; junction bases left unmatched: 5. The CDR3 DNA follows: TGTGCCAGCTGGGACAGGGGGATAGACACTGAAGCTTTCTTT. Its translation: CASWDRGIDTEAFF.